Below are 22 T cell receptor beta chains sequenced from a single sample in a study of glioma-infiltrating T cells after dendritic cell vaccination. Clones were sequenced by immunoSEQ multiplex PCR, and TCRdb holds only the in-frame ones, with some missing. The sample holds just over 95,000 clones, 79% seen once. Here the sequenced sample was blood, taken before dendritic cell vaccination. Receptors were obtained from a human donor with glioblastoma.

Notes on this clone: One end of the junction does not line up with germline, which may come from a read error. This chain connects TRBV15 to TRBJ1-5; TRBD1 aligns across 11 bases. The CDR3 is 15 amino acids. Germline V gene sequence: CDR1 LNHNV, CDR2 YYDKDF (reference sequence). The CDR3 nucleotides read TGTGCCACCAGCAGAGCAGGGACAGGGGGTCAGGCGTTGGATTTT. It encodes CATSRAGTGGQALDF. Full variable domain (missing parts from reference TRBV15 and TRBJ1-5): DAMVIQNPRYQVTQFGKPVTLSCSQTLNHNVMYWYQQKSSQAPKLLFHYYDKDFNNEADTPDNFQSRRPNTSFCFLDIRSPGLGDTAMYLCATSRAGTGGQALDFGDGTRLSIL.

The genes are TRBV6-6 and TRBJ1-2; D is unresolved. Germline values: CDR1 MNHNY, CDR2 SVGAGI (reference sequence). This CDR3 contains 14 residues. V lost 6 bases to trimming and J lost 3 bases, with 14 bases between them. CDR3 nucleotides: TGTGCCAGCAGCCGCCCTCTACTGGACTATGGCTACACCTTC. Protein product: CASSRPLLDYGYTF.

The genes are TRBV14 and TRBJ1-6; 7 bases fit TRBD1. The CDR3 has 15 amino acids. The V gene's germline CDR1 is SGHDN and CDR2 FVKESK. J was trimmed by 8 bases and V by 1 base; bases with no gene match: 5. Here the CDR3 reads CASSQVGGGYSPLHF. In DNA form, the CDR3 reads TGTGCCAGCAGCCAAGTAGGGGGCGGTTATTCACCCCTCCACTTT. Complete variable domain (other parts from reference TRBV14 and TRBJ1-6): EAGVTQFPSHSVIEKGQTVTLRCDPISGHDNLYWYRRVMGKEIKFLLHFVKESKQDESGMPNNRFLAERTGGTYSTLKVQPAELEDSGVYFCASSQVGGGYSPLHFGNGTRLTVT.

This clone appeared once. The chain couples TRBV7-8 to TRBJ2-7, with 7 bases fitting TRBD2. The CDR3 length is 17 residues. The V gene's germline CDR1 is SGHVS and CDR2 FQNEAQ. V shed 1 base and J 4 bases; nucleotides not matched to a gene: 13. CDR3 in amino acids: CASSLGEGLSFHYEQYF. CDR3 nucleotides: TGTGCCAGCAGCTTAGGGGAGGGTCTTTCTTTTCATTACGAGCAGTACTTC.

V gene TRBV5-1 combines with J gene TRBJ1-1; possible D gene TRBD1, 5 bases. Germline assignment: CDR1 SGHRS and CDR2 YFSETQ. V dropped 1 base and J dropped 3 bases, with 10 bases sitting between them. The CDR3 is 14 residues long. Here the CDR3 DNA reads TGCGCCAGCAGCTTGCAGGTAGGGGACACTGAAGCTTTCTTT. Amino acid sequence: CASSLQVGDTEAFF.

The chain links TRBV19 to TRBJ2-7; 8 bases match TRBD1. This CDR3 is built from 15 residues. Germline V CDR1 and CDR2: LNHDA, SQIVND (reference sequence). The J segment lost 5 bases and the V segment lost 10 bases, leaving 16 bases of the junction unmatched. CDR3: CATRQGSLSEDEQYF. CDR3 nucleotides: TGTGCCACCCGACAGGGGAGTCTATCTGAAGACGAGCAGTACTTC.

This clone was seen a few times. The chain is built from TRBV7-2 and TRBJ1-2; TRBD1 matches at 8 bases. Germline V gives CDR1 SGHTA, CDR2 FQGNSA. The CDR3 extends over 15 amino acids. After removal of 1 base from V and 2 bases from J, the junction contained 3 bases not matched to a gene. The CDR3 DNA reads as TGTGCCAGCAGCTTAGGGGACAGGAAAAACTATGGCTACACCTTC. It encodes CASSLGDRKNYGYTF.

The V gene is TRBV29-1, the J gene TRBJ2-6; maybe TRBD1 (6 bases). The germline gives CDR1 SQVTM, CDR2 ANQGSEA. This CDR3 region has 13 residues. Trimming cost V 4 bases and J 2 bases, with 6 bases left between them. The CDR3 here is CSVGQAGANVLTF. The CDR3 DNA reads TGCAGCGTTGGACAGGCTGGGGCCAACGTCCTGACTTTC.

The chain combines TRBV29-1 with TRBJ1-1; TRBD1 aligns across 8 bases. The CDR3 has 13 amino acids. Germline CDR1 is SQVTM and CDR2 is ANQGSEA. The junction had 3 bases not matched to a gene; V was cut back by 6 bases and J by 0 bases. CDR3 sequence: CSVNRGMNTEAFF. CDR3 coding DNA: TGCAGCGTGAACAGGGGGATGAACACTGAAGCTTTCTTT. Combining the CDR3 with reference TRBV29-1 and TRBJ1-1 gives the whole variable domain SAVISQKPSRDICQRGTSLTIQCQVDSQVTMMFWYRQQPGQSLTLIATANQGSEATYESGFVIDKFPISRPNLTFSTLTVSNMSPEDSSIYLCSVNRGMNTEAFFGQGTRLTVV.

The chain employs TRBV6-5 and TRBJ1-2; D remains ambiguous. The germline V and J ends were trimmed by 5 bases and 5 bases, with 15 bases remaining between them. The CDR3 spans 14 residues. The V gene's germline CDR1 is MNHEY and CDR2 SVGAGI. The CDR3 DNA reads TGTGCCAGCAGTACGTCCCCGACTGGTTATGGCTACACCTTC. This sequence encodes CASSTSPTGYGYTF.

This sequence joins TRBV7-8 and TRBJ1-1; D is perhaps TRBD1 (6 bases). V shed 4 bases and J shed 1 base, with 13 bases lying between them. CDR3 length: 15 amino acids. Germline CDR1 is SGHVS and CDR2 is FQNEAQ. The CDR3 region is CASSSGGARNTEAFF. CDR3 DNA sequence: TGTGCCAGCAGCTCCGGGGGGGCCAGGAACACTGAAGCTTTCTTT.

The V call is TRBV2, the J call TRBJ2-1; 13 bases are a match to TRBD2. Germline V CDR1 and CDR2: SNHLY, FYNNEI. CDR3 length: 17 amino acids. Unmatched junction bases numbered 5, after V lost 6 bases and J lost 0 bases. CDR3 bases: TGTGCCAGCAGGGGGACTAGCGGGATTAGCTCCTACAATGAGCAGTTCTTC. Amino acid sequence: CASRGTSGISSYNEQFF.

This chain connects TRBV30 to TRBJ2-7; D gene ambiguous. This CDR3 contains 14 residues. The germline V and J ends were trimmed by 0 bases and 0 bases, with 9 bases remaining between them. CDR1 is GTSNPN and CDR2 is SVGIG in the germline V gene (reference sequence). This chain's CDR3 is CAWSVAVGSYEQYF. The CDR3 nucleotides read TGTGCCTGGAGTGTGGCCGTTGGCTCCTACGAGCAGTACTTC.

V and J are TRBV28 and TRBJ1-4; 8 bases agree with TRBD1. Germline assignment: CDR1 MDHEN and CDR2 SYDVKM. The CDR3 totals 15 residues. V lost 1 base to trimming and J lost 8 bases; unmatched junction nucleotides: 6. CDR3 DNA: TGTGCCAGCAGTTTATTACAGGGGGAAGTGGAAAAACTGTTTTTT. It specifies CASSLLQGEVEKLFF.

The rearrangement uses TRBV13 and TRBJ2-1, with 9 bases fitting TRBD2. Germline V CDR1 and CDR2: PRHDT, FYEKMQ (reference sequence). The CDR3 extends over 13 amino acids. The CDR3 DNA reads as TGTGCGTCGACTAGCGGAGGGAACAATGAGCAGTTCTTC. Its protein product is CASTSGGNNEQFF.

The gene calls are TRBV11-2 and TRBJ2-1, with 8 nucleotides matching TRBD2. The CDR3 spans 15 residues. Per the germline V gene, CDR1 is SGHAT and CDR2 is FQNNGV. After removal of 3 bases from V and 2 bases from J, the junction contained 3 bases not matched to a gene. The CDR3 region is CASSFSLAAYNEQFF. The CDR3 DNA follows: TGTGCCAGCAGCTTTTCACTAGCGGCCTACAATGAGCAGTTCTTC.

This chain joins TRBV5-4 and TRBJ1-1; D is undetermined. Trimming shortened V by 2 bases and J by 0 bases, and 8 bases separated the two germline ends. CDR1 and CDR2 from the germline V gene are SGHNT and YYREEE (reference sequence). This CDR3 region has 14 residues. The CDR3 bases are TGTGCCAGCAGCTTAGACAACATGAACACTGAAGCTTTCTTT. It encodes CASSLDNMNTEAFF.

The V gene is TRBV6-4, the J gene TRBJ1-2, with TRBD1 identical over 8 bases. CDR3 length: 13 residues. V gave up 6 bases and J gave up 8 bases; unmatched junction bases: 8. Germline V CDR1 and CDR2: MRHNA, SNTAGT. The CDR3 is CASSPDRGYGYTF. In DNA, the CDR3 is TGTGCCAGCAGCCCTGACAGGGGCTACGGCTACACCTTC.

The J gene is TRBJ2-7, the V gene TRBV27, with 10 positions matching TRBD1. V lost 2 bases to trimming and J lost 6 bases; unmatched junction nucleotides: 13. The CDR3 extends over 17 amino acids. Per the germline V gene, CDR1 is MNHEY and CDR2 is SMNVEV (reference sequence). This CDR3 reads CASSLHQSRDRGIEQYF. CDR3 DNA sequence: TGTGCCAGCAGTTTACACCAAAGCCGGGACAGGGGTATCGAGCAGTACTTC.

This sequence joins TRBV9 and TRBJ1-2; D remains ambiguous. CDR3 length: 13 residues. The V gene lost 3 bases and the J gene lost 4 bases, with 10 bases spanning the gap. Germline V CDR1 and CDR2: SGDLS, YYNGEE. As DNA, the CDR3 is TGTGCCAGCAGCGCCCAGGTGGGCTATGGCTACACCTTC. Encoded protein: CASSAQVGYGYTF. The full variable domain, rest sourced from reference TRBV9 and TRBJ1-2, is DSGVTQTPKHLITATGQRVTLRCSPRSGDLSVYWYQQSLDQGLQFLIQYYNGEERAKGNILERFSAQQFPDLHSELNLSSLELGDSALYFCASSAQVGYGYTFGSGTRLTVV.

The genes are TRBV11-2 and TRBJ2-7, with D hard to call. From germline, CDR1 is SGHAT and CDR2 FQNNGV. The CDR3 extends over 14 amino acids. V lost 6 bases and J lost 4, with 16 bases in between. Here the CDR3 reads CASSKFEVPYEQYF. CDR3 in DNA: TGTGCCAGCAGTAAATTCGAGGTTCCGTACGAGCAGTACTTC.

CDR3 in amino acids: CASRLFDRAWDGYTF. The CDR3 nucleotides read TGTGCCAGCAGATTATTCGACAGGGCGTGGGATGGCTACACCTTC. The J gene is TRBJ1-2, the V gene TRBV2; 7 nucleotides match TRBD1. The CDR3 sequence is 15 residues long. Unmatched junction bases numbered 13, after V lost 6 bases and J lost 6 bases. Germline V CDR1 and CDR2: SNHLY, FYNNEI.